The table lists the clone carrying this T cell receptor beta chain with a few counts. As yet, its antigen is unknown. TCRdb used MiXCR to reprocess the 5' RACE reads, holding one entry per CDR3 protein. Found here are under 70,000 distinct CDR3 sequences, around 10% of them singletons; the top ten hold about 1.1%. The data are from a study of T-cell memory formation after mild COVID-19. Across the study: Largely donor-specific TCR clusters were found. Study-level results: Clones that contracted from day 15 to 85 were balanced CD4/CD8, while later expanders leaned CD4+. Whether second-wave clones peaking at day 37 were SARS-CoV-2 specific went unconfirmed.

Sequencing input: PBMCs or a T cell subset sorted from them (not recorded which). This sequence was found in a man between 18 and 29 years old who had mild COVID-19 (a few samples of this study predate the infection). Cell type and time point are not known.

As DNA, the CDR3 is TGTGCCAGCAAAGAGCGGGGGGGAAACACAGATACGCAGTATTTT. Protein sequence: CASKERGGNTDTQYF. The chain recombines TRBV7-2 with TRBJ2-3; 10 nucleotides agree with TRBD2. This CDR3 has 15 amino acids. Germline CDR1 and CDR2: SGHTA and FQGNSA. The ends lost 7 bases at V and 2 bases at J; junction bases unmatched: 6.